This TCR beta chain was obtained from a study of response to subunit inactivated influenza vaccine (dated by TCRdb to 2016 to 2019). Regarding the research as a whole: Deep quantitative profiling of the T cell receptor repertoire was used in the study to follow responses to a trivalent subunit inactivated influenza vaccine.

Beyond this particular receptor, the publication reports: The authors proposed that each seasonal influenza vaccination may bring in only a limited number of new T cells.

Libraries came from RT-PCR. The sequencer was an Illumina HiSeq 2500. The public reads were reprocessed in TCRdb via fastp at Q25 and MiXCR, keeping in-frame beta chains. Each CDR3 protein gets just one entry, which takes the most common genes and DNA from the rows behind it. The sample table shows 530,000 or so distinct CDR3 sequences, and about 11% are seen once. The ten top clones hold roughly 10% of the sample. Concerning this clonotype itself: Its antigen is unknown. Base qualities are missing; no much larger clone stands one base away.

From a lookup of the germline V gene, CDR1 and CDR2 are LGHNA and YNFKEQ. Trimming at the junction amounts to 2 bases on V and 4 bases on J, and the germline ends lie 11 bases apart. The CDR3 starts with the cysteine, ends with the phenylalanine, and has 14 residues. Just CDR3 DNA is preserved here, 42 bases in frame from base 1. The TCR sequence derives from a man in his fifties or sixties who received an inactivated influenza vaccine. Donor details come from another sample of the same person, matched by shared clones. The chain employs TRBV4-2 and TRBJ2-5; TRBD1 is perhaps the D gene, given 6 matching bases. The sequenced sample was PBMCs from blood, obtained on the day of vaccination. The DNA sequence is TGTGCCAGCAGCCAACAGGGGCCCCGAGAGACCCAGTACTTC. It translates to CASSQQGPRETQYF.